The 22 T cell receptor beta chains below all came from one sample that was sequenced in a study of identical twins. One entry per CDR3 protein results from TCRdb running MiXCR on the 5' RACE reads. The sample shows about 890,000 distinct CDR3 sequences, about 12% of them seen only once. The data were also submitted as part of a second study, on yellow fever vaccine responses in identical twins.

Sequenced input: PBMCs. All receptors derive from a woman aged 18-29 years in good health.

The chain links TRBV6-5 to TRBJ1-3; D possibly corresponds to TRBD1 (5 bases). From germline, CDR1 is MNHEY and CDR2 SVGAGI. The V end lost 0 bases, the J end lost 4 bases, and 13 bases lay between the germline ends. The CDR3 runs 16 residues. CDR3 DNA: TGTGCCAGCAGTTACTCAGCATGGGGCTTCGGAAACACCATATATTTT. Protein product: CASSYSAWGFGNTIYF.

In its sample, this clonotype was seen a few times. The chain has TRBV12-3 or TRBV12-4 and TRBJ2-1; either TRBD1 or TRBD2 may supply D (5 bases each). V lost 5 bases and J 3 bases, leaving 11 bases between the germline ends. The CDR3 totals 14 residues. The CDR3 DNA sequence: TGTGCCAGCAGTCCTTGGGACGGCTACAATGAGCAGTTCTTC. Protein: CASSPWDGYNEQFF.

This clonotype has ten or more counts. The rearrangement joins TRBV20-1 to TRBJ2-1; 8 bases agree with TRBD1. V was clipped by 6 bases and J by 8 bases; unmatched bases: 6. Germline V CDR1 and CDR2: DFQATT, SNEGSKA (reference sequence). The length of the CDR3 is 12 residues. The CDR3: CSAQDRGHEQFF. The CDR3 DNA sequence: TGCAGTGCCCAAGACAGGGGCCATGAGCAGTTCTTC.

The chain recombines TRBV12-3 or TRBV12-4 with TRBJ1-3; 7 nucleotides match TRBD1. V lost 6 bases and J lost 4; bases outside the gene matches: 9. This CDR3 region has 15 residues. As DNA, the CDR3 is TGTGCCAGCAGCTTGCTCAGGGGGTCGGGAAACACCATATATTTT. This translates into CASSLLRGSGNTIYF.

The J gene is TRBJ2-1, the V gene TRBV2; 8 bases are a match to TRBD2. The germline CDR1 and CDR2 sequences are SNHLY and FYNNEI. V was clipped by 0 bases and J by 4 bases; unmatched bases: 11. The CDR3 loop spans 18 amino acids. DNA of the CDR3: TGTGCCAGCAGTGAAGCGTGGGCTAGCGGGTGGGGGTACAATGAGCAGTTCTTC. The encoded protein is CASSEAWASGWGYNEQFF. Combining the CDR3 with reference TRBV2 and TRBJ2-1 gives the whole variable domain EPEVTQTPSHQVTQMGQEVILRCVPISNHLYFYWYRQILGQKVEFLVSFYNNEISEKSEIFDDQFSVERPDGSNFTLKIRSTKLEDSAMYFCASSEAWASGWGYNEQFFGPGTRLTVL.

The sample holds many counts of this clonotype. The V gene is TRBV7-3, the J gene TRBJ2-3; a weak D match, TRBD1 (5 bases). The germline gives CDR1 SGHTA, CDR2 FQGTGA. V was trimmed by 2 bases and J by 0 bases, leaving 9 bases between them. This CDR3 has 15 amino acids. The CDR3 bases are TGTGCCAGCAGCTTAGGGGCGCAAAGCACAGATACGCAGTATTTT. Its protein is CASSLGAQSTDTQYF.

This clonotype was seen a handful of times. The rearrangement uses TRBV11-2 and TRBJ2-5, with TRBD2 identical over 8 bases. This CDR3 has 13 residues. The germline V gene has CDR1 SGHAT and CDR2 FQNNGV. V was clipped by 7 bases and J by 5 bases; unmatched bases: 6. In DNA form, the CDR3 reads TGTGCCAGCACCCGAGCGGGAGCCGAGACCCAGTACTTC. As protein: CASTRAGAETQYF.

V and J are TRBV6-1 and TRBJ1-1; no reliable D call. The CDR3 sequence is 14 residues long. Germline CDR1 and CDR2: MNHNS and SASEGT. Trimming left V 0 bases short and J 5 bases short, with 10 bases between. The CDR3 nucleotides are TGTGCCAGCAGTGAAGCCGCCCCCGTGACTGAAGCTTTCTTT. Amino acids: CASSEAAPVTEAFF.

Only a few counts were recorded for this clonotype. V and J are TRBV2 and TRBJ2-3; 7 bases are a match to TRBD2. The CDR3 runs to 15 residues. Germline V CDR1 and CDR2: SNHLY, FYNNEI. The ends lost 8 bases at V and 2 bases at J; junction bases unmatched: 10. DNA for the CDR3: TGTGCCAGCCTTCGACTAGCTCCCCACACAGATACGCAGTATTTT. Translation gives CASLRLAPHTDTQYF.

In its sample, this clonotype was seen a few times. This rearrangement joins TRBV4-1 to TRBJ2-4, with TRBD2 matching over 9 bases. This CDR3 comprises 17 residues. V lost 3 bases to trimming and J lost 3 bases; unmatched junction nucleotides: 9. The germline gives CDR1 MGHRA, CDR2 YSYEKL. CDR3 DNA sequence: TGCGCCAGCAGCCATCCGCGGGAGGGCCTGGACAAAAACATTCAGTACTTC. Translation gives CASSHPREGLDKNIQYF.

The V gene is TRBV13, the J gene TRBJ2-1, with 13 bases fitting TRBD2. Unmatched junction bases numbered 4, after V lost 3 bases and J lost 8 bases. Germline CDR1 PRHDT, CDR2 FYEKMQ (reference sequence). The CDR3 sequence is 15 residues long. The CDR3 here is CASSFGTSGTYEQFF. Here the CDR3 DNA reads TGTGCCAGCAGCTTCGGGACTAGCGGGACCTATGAGCAGTTCTTC.

This rearrangement joins TRBV5-4 to TRBJ2-7, with 8 bases identical to TRBD2. The junction had 8 bases not matched to a gene; V was cut back by 5 bases and J by 1 base. The CDR3 extends over 15 amino acids. CDR1 is SGHNT, CDR2 YYREEE, per germline (reference sequence). The CDR3 region is CASSPPGTSSYEQYF. CDR3 DNA sequence: TGTGCCAGCAGTCCCCCCGGGACTAGTTCCTACGAGCAGTACTTC.

This clonotype was seen a few times. J is TRBJ2-4 and V is TRBV6-5; TRBD2 might be the D (6 bases). With 2 bases removed from V and 3 bases from J, the gap between germline ends came to 14 bases. Germline lookup yields CDR1 MNHEY and CDR2 SVGAGI. The CDR3 consists of 16 residues. The CDR3 DNA reads TGTGCCAGCAGTTACGGGGGTGGAGGGAACAAAAACATTCAGTACTTC. Protein: CASSYGGGGNKNIQYF.

This clonotype was seen only a few times. V gene TRBV29-1 combines with J gene TRBJ2-5; 9 bases fit TRBD1. Germline assignment: CDR1 SQVTM and CDR2 ANQGSEA. The CDR3 totals 14 residues. J lost 5 bases, V lost 7 bases, and 11 bases had no gene match. The CDR3 DNA follows: TGCAGCGCCAGGGACAGGGTGAGCCACGAGACCCAGTACTTC. It codes for CSARDRVSHETQYF.

This clonotype appeared a few times. The chain combines TRBV10-3 with TRBJ1-2; D gene ambiguous. CDR3 length: 14 residues. Germline V gene data show CDR1 as ENHRY and CDR2 as SYGVKD. V was clipped by 6 bases and J by 6 bases, with 17 bases between them. CDR3 amino acids: CAIRASVEGHGYTF. For the CDR3, the DNA is TGTGCCATCAGGGCCTCCGTGGAAGGTCATGGCTACACCTTC.

For the CDR3, the DNA is TGCAGTGCTGCACCTGACCCGGGCGGAGGTACCCAGTACTTC. It yields the protein CSAAPDPGGGTQYF. The chain combines TRBV20-1 with TRBJ2-5; weak D call: TRBD2 (5 bases). The CDR3 contains 14 residues. Deletions cut 5 bases from V and 8 bases from J, with 21 bases between. CDR1 is DFQATT, CDR2 SNEGSKA, per germline (reference sequence).

The genes are TRBV28 and TRBJ1-1; 8 bases map to TRBD1. The germline CDR1 and CDR2 sequences are MDHEN and SYDVKM. Germline trimming cut 6 bases from V and 10 bases from J; bases unmatched to any gene: 7. This CDR3 has 12 residues. CDR3 sequence: CASRVDRVGAFF. CDR3 DNA sequence: TGTGCCAGCAGGGTGGACAGGGTGGGAGCTTTCTTT.

DNA of the CDR3: TGTGCCAGCAGTTACTCTCAGTCCAAAAACATTCAGTACTTC. This translates into CASSYSQSKNIQYF. J is TRBJ2-4 and V is TRBV6-5; D unresolved. Trimming removed 0 bases at V and 2 bases at J, with 5 bases between. Germline values: CDR1 MNHEY, CDR2 SVGAGI. The CDR3 loop spans 14 amino acids.

This clonotype was observed at least ten times. V and J are TRBV9 and TRBJ1-2; TRBD1 agrees at 11 bases. The trim removed 3 bases at V and 7 bases at J, leaving 5 bases unmatched. Germline CDR1 and CDR2: SGDLS and YYNGEE. There are 14 residues in the CDR3. The CDR3 DNA follows: TGTGCCAGCAGCGCGGGACAGGGGGAGTTTGGCTACACCTTC. It is translated as CASSAGQGEFGYTF.

This clonotype was counted at least ten times. V and J are TRBV4-2 and TRBJ1-4; no reliable D call. Trimming stripped 1 base from V and 8 bases from J, with 17 bases between. Germline V lookup: CDR1 LGHNA, CDR2 YNFKEQ. CDR3 length: 16 residues. The CDR3 DNA reads TGTGCCAGCAGCCAAGCCTCAAAAGGACCTCGGGAAAAACTGTTTTTT. Translating it yields CASSQASKGPREKLFF.

The gene calls are TRBV7-8 and TRBJ2-1, with D perhaps given as TRBD1 or TRBD2 (5 bases each). V lost 10 bases to trimming and J lost 7 bases, with 20 bases between them. This CDR3 spans 14 amino acids. Per germline, CDR1 SGHVS and CDR2 FQNEAQ. The CDR3 reads CATNERGPLNEQFF. The CDR3 DNA sequence: TGTGCCACCAACGAGAGGGGCCCCTTGAATGAGCAGTTCTTC.

This clonotype was seen repeatedly, ten times or more. The chain joins TRBV10-3 to TRBJ2-5, with 7 nucleotides matching TRBD1. The CDR3 extends over 17 amino acids. Trimming took 0 bases from V and 5 from J; bases not matched to a gene: 12. Germline-derived CDR1 and CDR2 are ENHRY and SYGVKD. The CDR3 spells CAISESRGDRVVETQYF. DNA of the CDR3: TGTGCCATCAGTGAGTCGAGAGGAGACAGGGTTGTGGAGACCCAGTACTTC.